Listed here are 20 T cell receptor beta chains from one sample, sequenced in a study of T cells expressing NK-cell markers. TCRdb reprocessed the 5' RACE reads, keeping one entry per CDR3 protein, no DNA. This sample's clone table lists approximately 170,000 distinct CDR3 sequences. Sequencing was done on a sample of blood T cells: a sorted CD56 or NKG2C T cell subset, CD4+ or CD8+ T cells, or bulk PBMC T cells (not recorded which). These receptors came from a man aged 18 to 69 in good health.

V gene TRBV20-1 combines with J gene TRBJ2-2; checking the TCRdb D call of TRBD2 is not possible without DNA. CDR1 is DFQATT, CDR2 SNEGSKA, per germline (reference sequence). The CDR3 runs to 16 residues. This chain's CDR3 is CSAQSTSGVNTGELFF.

This sequence joins TRBV4-2 and TRBJ2-7; with no DNA, the TCRdb D assignment of TRBD1 cannot be verified. This CDR3 is built from 15 residues. Per the germline V gene, CDR1 is LGHNA and CDR2 is YNFKEQ. This chain's CDR3 is CASSLHRGQIYEQYF.

This chain links TRBV15 with TRBJ1-5; TCRdb designates TRBD1, a call that cannot be tested without DNA. The CDR3 length is 14 residues. CDR1 and CDR2 from the germline V gene are LNHNV and YYDKDF (reference sequence). CDR3 amino acids: CATSNEGAGQPQHF.

This rearrangement joins TRBV6-1 to TRBJ2-3; the TCRdb call, TRBD2, lacks DNA for checking. Germline V gene data show CDR1 as MNHNS and CDR2 as SASEGT. This CDR3 has 16 residues. This CDR3 reads CASRPLAGGLGDTQYF.

The chain combines TRBV5-4 with TRBJ1-1; TCRdb lists TRBD1, though no DNA is available to test this call. The CDR3 is made up of 15 amino acids. Germline CDR1 reads SGHNT; CDR2 reads YYREEE (reference sequence). This CDR3 reads CASSSRTAMNTEAFF.

The V and J genes are TRBV2 and TRBJ2-1; TCRdb returns TRBD1, unconfirmable since there is no DNA. Germline V CDR1 and CDR2: SNHLY, FYNNEI. CDR3 length: 13 residues. CDR3 loop: CASNRRTGAEQFF.

The chain is built from TRBV5-5 and TRBJ2-7. CDR3 length: 15 amino acids. Germline-derived CDR1 and CDR2 are SGHKS and YYEKEE (reference sequence). CDR3 in amino acids: CASSLETLGSYEQYF.

The chain recombines TRBV28 with TRBJ2-1; TCRdb returns TRBD2, unconfirmable since there is no DNA. This CDR3 region has 17 residues. Germline CDR1 reads MDHEN; CDR2 reads SYDVKM. Here the CDR3 reads CASSSPRTSGGVNEQFF.

The chain couples TRBV24-1 to TRBJ2-1. In germline, CDR1 is KGHDR, CDR2 SFDVKD. The CDR3 runs 13 residues. Here the CDR3 reads CATSDRRTDEQFF.

V gene TRBV4-1 combines with J gene TRBJ1-5. CDR3 size: 13 residues. The V gene's germline CDR1 is MGHRA and CDR2 YSYEKL. Here the CDR3 reads CASSQGVYQPQHF.

The chain couples TRBV5-1 to TRBJ2-5; TCRdb designates TRBD1, a call that cannot be tested without DNA. The CDR3 runs 15 residues. Germline V gene data show CDR1 as SGHRS and CDR2 as YFSETQ. The CDR3 reads CASSLDGGRQETQYF.

This rearrangement joins TRBV12-3 or TRBV12-4 to TRBJ1-5; absent DNA, TCRdb's TRBD1 call cannot be checked. The CDR3 sequence is 12 residues long. CDR3 in amino acids: CASSQGIQPQHF.

The gene calls are TRBV20-1 and TRBJ1-1. The CDR3 runs 14 residues. The germline gives CDR1 DFQATT, CDR2 SNEGSKA (reference sequence). CDR3: CSARDWGDGTEAFF.

The chain combines TRBV5-1 with TRBJ1-1; TCRdb's D call, TRBD1, is unchecked because there is no DNA. CDR3 length equals 15 residues. Germline V gene lookup returns CDR1 SGHRS and CDR2 YFSETQ. CDR3 sequence: CASSSGTDGDSEAFF.

J is TRBJ2-1 and V is TRBV5-5; TCRdb names TRBD1, which stays unverified in the absence of DNA. The CDR3 has 15 residues. Per the germline V gene, CDR1 is SGHKS and CDR2 is YYEKEE (reference sequence). This CDR3 is CASTGRWDRENEQFF.

The chain recombines TRBV20-1 with TRBJ2-1; TCRdb proposes TRBD2, but this gene call is untestable without DNA. Looked up from germline, CDR1 is DFQATT and CDR2 is SNEGSKA (reference sequence). This CDR3 region has 14 residues. CDR3 in amino acids: CSAEPRRGFNEQFF.

The V and J genes are TRBV24-1 and TRBJ2-7; the D call from TCRdb, TRBD1, cannot be confirmed without DNA. The CDR3 sequence is 16 residues long. The germline CDR1 and CDR2 sequences are KGHDR and SFDVKD. Here the CDR3 reads CATSDTGQGATYEQYF.

The CDR3 protein is CASSQGPGQDKSYNSPLHF. J is TRBJ1-6 and V is TRBV4-1; TCRdb indicates TRBD1, and absent DNA this call remains unverified. This CDR3 region has 19 residues. The germline gives CDR1 MGHRA, CDR2 YSYEKL.

This chain joins TRBV13 and TRBJ1-2; lacking DNA, the TRBD1 call made by TCRdb goes unchecked. Per the germline V gene, CDR1 is PRHDT and CDR2 is FYEKMQ (reference sequence). The CDR3 runs to 15 residues. The CDR3 protein is CASSTGTETSYGYTF.

The chain couples TRBV4-1 to TRBJ2-7; TCRdb's assignment of TRBD2 cannot be checked, as there is no DNA. This CDR3 is 15 amino acids long. The V gene's germline CDR1 is MGHRA and CDR2 YSYEKL. The CDR3 is CASSQVERAPYEQYF.